The 22 T cell receptor beta chains presented below share a single source sample, sequenced in a study of shared clonotypes between healthy human individuals. Here immunoSEQ multiplex PCR was the method, and the copy in TCRdb shows in-frame clones only, minus some. Here the sample spans some 1 million clones, 60% to 80% being singletons. Specimen: memory CD4+ T cells sorted from blood. Subset here: CD45RA-negative fraction. Receptors were obtained from a man aged 18 to 30 in good health.

This sequence joins TRBV5-1 and TRBJ2-5, with 7 bases matching TRBD1. Germline V gene lookup returns CDR1 SGHRS and CDR2 YFSETQ. V lost 0 bases and J lost 1; bases outside the gene matches: 6. This CDR3 is 16 amino acids long. The CDR3 sequence: CASSLGTGGGQETQYF. CDR3 nucleotide sequence: TGCGCCAGCAGCTTGGGGACAGGAGGTGGCCAAGAGACCCAGTACTTC.

As regards this clone: Other nucleotide sequences from this sample produce the same CDR3. This chain joins TRBV18 and TRBJ2-5, with D maybe TRBD2 (6 bases). From germline, CDR1 is KGHSH and CDR2 LQKENI. CDR3 length equals 13 residues. Trimming left V 4 bases short and J 5 bases short, with 11 bases between. The CDR3 region is CASSLTRGETQYF. In DNA form, the CDR3 reads TGTGCCAGCTCACTTACACGGGGGGAGACCCAGTACTTC.

J is TRBJ2-5 and V is TRBV15; D gene unclear. The length of the CDR3 is 14 residues. V gave up 1 base and J gave up 3 bases, with 9 bases separating them. Germline loops: CDR1 LNHNV, CDR2 YYDKDF (reference sequence). The CDR3 DNA is TGTGCCACCAGCAGAGGTGACGTAAAAGAGACCCAGTACTTC. Its protein product is CATSRGDVKETQYF. Supplemented by reference TRBV15 and TRBJ2-5, the full variable domain reads DAMVIQNPRYQVTQFGKPVTLSCSQTLNHNVMYWYQQKSSQAPKLLFHYYDKDFNNEADTPDNFQSRRPNTSFCFLDIRSPGLGDTAMYLCATSRGDVKETQYFGPGTRLLVL.

This chain links TRBV5-1 with TRBJ2-5, with 7 bases matching TRBD2. The germline CDR1 and CDR2 sequences are SGHRS and YFSETQ. V shed 5 bases and J 7 bases; nucleotides not matched to a gene: 11. CDR3 size: 14 residues. The CDR3 DNA follows: TGCGCCAGCAGTCTAGCGGTCTCCGGGGGGACCCAGTACTTC. Encoded protein: CASSLAVSGGTQYF.

This clone has only a few counts. The chain joins TRBV10-1 to TRBJ1-3, with no clear D. CDR1 is WNHNN and CDR2 is SYGVQD in the germline V gene (reference sequence). This CDR3 has 13 amino acids. With 10 bases removed from V and 1 base from J, the gap between germline ends came to 11 bases. The CDR3 coding sequence is TGCGCCAAGTCAGGCCGGTCTGGAAACACCATATATTTT. Protein sequence: CAKSGRSGNTIYF.

The chain couples TRBV19 to TRBJ2-1, with TRBD1 as a possible D gene (5 bases). With 9 bases removed from V and 6 bases from J, the gap between germline ends came to 18 bases. CDR3 length: 14 amino acids. Germline assignment: CDR1 LNHDA and CDR2 SQIVND (reference sequence). Here the CDR3 DNA reads TGTGCCAGCTCCCAGGGAATGGGCAGCAATGAGCAGTTCTTC. It encodes CASSQGMGSNEQFF.

In the case of this clone: Other nucleotide sequences in the sample specify the same CDR3. V usage is TRBV7-2 and J usage is TRBJ2-5, with D unresolved. The CDR3 has 12 residues. Trimming left V 1 base short and J 4 bases short, with 4 bases between. Germline CDR1 and CDR2: SGHTA and FQGNSA. The CDR3 sequence: CASSLVRETQYF. The CDR3 DNA reads TGTGCCAGCAGCTTAGTACGAGAGACCCAGTACTTC.

This clone was counted only a few times. This chain joins TRBV2 and TRBJ2-5; D is unclear. The CDR3 spans 13 residues. The germline V gene has CDR1 SNHLY and CDR2 FYNNEI. V was trimmed by 7 bases and J by 7 bases, leaving 16 bases between them. The DNA for the CDR3 is TGTGCCAGCACTCCGGACGGCATGGGGACCCAGTACTTC. It specifies CASTPDGMGTQYF.

Of note for this clone: Within the sample, other DNA sequences also encode this same CDR3. This rearrangement joins TRBV18 to TRBJ2-1; TRBD2 aligns across 10 bases. The germline V gene has CDR1 KGHSH and CDR2 LQKENI. CDR3 length: 16 residues. Trimming at V came to 3 bases and at J to 4 bases, leaving 6 bases not matched to a gene. The CDR3 loop reads CASSPSAGGTYNEQFF. The CDR3 DNA is TGTGCCAGCTCACCCTCAGCGGGAGGGACGTACAATGAGCAGTTCTTC.

As for this clone: The same CDR3 also results from other DNA sequences found in this sample. CDR3 DNA sequence: TGTGCCAGCAGTACTTCTGGACAGCCCCAGCATTTT. Residues: CASSTSGQPQHF. V is TRBV6-5 and J is TRBJ1-5; D gene ambiguous. This CDR3 contains 12 residues. Germline-derived CDR1 and CDR2 are MNHEY and SVGAGI. V was cut by 5 bases and J by 7 bases, with 9 bases left in between.

The genes are TRBV5-1 and TRBJ1-1, with D maybe TRBD1 (6 bases). Trimming pared 4 bases from V and 3 bases from J, leaving 16 bases between. The length of the CDR3 is 15 residues. The germline V gene encodes CDR1 SGHRS and CDR2 YFSETQ. The CDR3 nucleotides read TGCGCCAGCAGCCCGGAGGGGGTAGGGTACACTGAAGCTTTCTTT. Its translation: CASSPEGVGYTEAFF.

The chain combines TRBV2 with TRBJ1-1, with TRBD1 matching 7 bases. Looked up from germline, CDR1 is SNHLY and CDR2 is FYNNEI. J gave up 5 bases and V 5 bases, and 14 bases lay outside the gene matches. This CDR3 spans 16 amino acids. This CDR3 reads CASSQKGGGGRTEAFF. The DNA for the CDR3 is TGTGCCAGCAGTCAGAAGGGAGGGGGCGGAAGGACTGAAGCTTTCTTT.

The chain carries TRBV7-2 and TRBJ1-5, with D unresolved. Trimming removed 6 bases from V and 5 bases from J, with 11 bases in between. This CDR3 contains 13 residues. Germline V gene lookup returns CDR1 SGHTA and CDR2 FQGNSA. Here the CDR3 DNA reads TGTGCCAGCAGTCAGGACTTTGATCAGCCCCAGCATTTT. Amino acid sequence: CASSQDFDQPQHF.

The rearrangement joins TRBV5-1 to TRBJ2-5, with D unclear. CDR1 and CDR2 from the germline V gene are SGHRS and YFSETQ. The V gene lost 3 bases and the J gene lost 5 bases, with 5 bases spanning the gap. CDR3 length: 11 residues. CDR3 region: CASSSDETQYF. The CDR3 DNA is TGCGCCAGCAGCTCTGACGAGACCCAGTACTTC.

The rearrangement links TRBV5-4 to TRBJ1-1; tentative D call: TRBD1 (5 bases). Germline CDR1 and CDR2: SGHNT and YYREEE (reference sequence). The CDR3 spans 13 residues. V dropped 7 bases and J dropped 1 base, with 11 bases sitting between them. The CDR3 loop is CASQRGGNTEAFF. DNA of the CDR3: TGTGCCAGCCAAAGGGGAGGGAACACTGAAGCTTTCTTT.

A remark on this clone: A much larger clone differs by one base, so this may be a read error. The chain carries TRBV28 and TRBJ2-7; D unresolved. This CDR3 spans 10 amino acids. Germline V gene lookup returns CDR1 MDHEN and CDR2 SYDVKM. Trimming cost V 5 bases and J 2 bases, with 1 base left between them. CDR3 sequence: CASSTYEQYF. The CDR3 DNA sequence: TGTGCCAGCAGTACCTACGAGCAGTACTTC.

In regard to this clone: The same CDR3 is also encoded by other DNA sequences in this sample. The rearrangement uses TRBV12-5 and TRBJ2-2; D gene uncertain. The CDR3 has 14 amino acids. V was pared by 1 base and J by 8 bases, with 11 bases between. CDR1 LGHNT and CDR2 FRNRAP come from the germline V gene. CDR3 bases: TGTGCTAGTGGTTTGGACTCCTCGGTGGGGGAGCTGTTTTTT. This gives the protein CASGLDSSVGELFF.

The J gene is TRBJ1-4, the V gene TRBV4-3; D is undetermined. Germline loops: CDR1 LGHNA, CDR2 YSLEER. V shed 0 bases and J shed 0 bases, with 5 bases lying between them. The CDR3 length is 15 residues. CDR3 sequence: CASSQDGTTNEKLFF. The CDR3 coding sequence is TGCGCCAGCAGCCAAGATGGTACAACTAATGAAAAACTGTTTTTT.

The chain uses TRBV5-1 and TRBJ2-1; TRBD2 matches at 13 bases. The V and J ends lost 4 bases and 8 bases, in that order; junction bases with no gene match: 6. The germline CDR1 and CDR2 sequences are SGHRS and YFSETQ. This CDR3 is built from 15 residues. The CDR3 nucleotides are TGCGCCAGCAGCGCTACTAGCGGGAGGGCTGATGAGCAGTTCTTC. This codes for CASSATSGRADEQFF.

The J gene is TRBJ2-7, the V gene TRBV30; weak D call: TRBD2 (6 bases). Germline V gives CDR1 GTSNPN, CDR2 SVGIG (reference sequence). The CDR3 consists of 12 residues. Trimming left V 2 bases short and J 7 bases short, with 12 bases between. CDR3 sequence (DNA): TGTGCCTGGAGTCCCCGGGCGGGGGAGCAGTACTTC. Its translation: CAWSPRAGEQYF.

This clone came up a few times. The V gene is TRBV7-9, the J gene TRBJ1-1; weak D call: TRBD1 (5 bases). The ends were cut back, 5 bases at V and 8 bases at J, with 12 bases in the middle. Germline loops: CDR1 SEHNR, CDR2 FQNEAQ (reference sequence). This CDR3 has 12 amino acids. Here the CDR3 DNA reads TGTGCCAGCAGCACGGGACTCGGAGAAGCTTTCTTT. This encodes CASSTGLGEAFF. The variable domain in full, with the rest retrieved from reference TRBV7-9 and TRBJ1-1, is DTGVSQNPRHKITKRGQNVTFRCDPISEHNRLYWYRQTLGQGPEFLTYFQNEAQLEKSRLLSDRFSAERPKGSFSTLEIQRTEQGDSAMYLCASSTGLGEAFFGQGTRLTVV.

J is TRBJ2-2 and V is TRBV5-1; D is uncertain. The V end lost 5 bases, the J end lost 1 base, and 6 bases lay between the germline ends. CDR3 length equals 13 residues. Germline V gene lookup returns CDR1 SGHRS and CDR2 YFSETQ. The CDR3 DNA sequence: TGCGCCAGCAGATATGGGAACACCGGGGAGCTGTTTTTT. Translation gives CASRYGNTGELFF.